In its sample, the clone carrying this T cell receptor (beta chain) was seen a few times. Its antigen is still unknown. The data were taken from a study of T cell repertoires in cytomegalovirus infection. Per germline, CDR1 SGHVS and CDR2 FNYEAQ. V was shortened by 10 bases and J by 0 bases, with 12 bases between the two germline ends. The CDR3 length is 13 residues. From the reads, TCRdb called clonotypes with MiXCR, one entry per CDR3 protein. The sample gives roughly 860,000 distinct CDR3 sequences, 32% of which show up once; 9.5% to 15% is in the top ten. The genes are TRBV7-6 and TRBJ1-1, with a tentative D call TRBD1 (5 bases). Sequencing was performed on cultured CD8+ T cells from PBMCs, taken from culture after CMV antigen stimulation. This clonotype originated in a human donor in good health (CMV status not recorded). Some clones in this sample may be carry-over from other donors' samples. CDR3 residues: CAITRGMNTEAFF. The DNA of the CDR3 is TGTGCCATTACTCGGGGCATGAACACTGAAGCTTTCTTT.